The 6 T cell receptor beta chains below come from one sample, sequenced in a study of glioma-infiltrating T cells after dendritic cell vaccination. The data were produced by immunoSEQ multiplex PCR, yet TCRdb's version contains in-frame clones alone and is incomplete. The sample has roughly 100,000 clones, roughly 76% seen once. The input for sequencing was blood, taken before dendritic cell vaccination. The source is a human donor with glioblastoma.

In DNA, the CDR3 is TGTGCCAGCAGCTTAATAGGGGAGAACACTGAAGCTTTCTTT. Its protein is CASSLIGENTEAFF. The chain uses TRBV11-3 and TRBJ1-1, with D perhaps TRBD1 (5 bases). Deletions cut 2 bases from V and 1 base from J, with 8 bases between. Germline V lookup: CDR1 SGHNT, CDR2 YENEEA. The CDR3 sequence is 14 residues long.

The chain combines TRBV29-1 with TRBJ1-2; maybe TRBD1 (5 bases). The ends were cut back, 2 bases at V and 6 bases at J, with 13 bases in the middle. The CDR3 totals 13 residues. Germline CDR1 and CDR2: SQVTM and ANQGSEA. The CDR3 protein is CSVEWPRADGYTF. CDR3 coding DNA: TGCAGCGTTGAATGGCCCAGGGCGGATGGCTACACCTTC.

This clone was observed a handful of times. The chain carries TRBV7-2 and TRBJ1-4; D gene ambiguous. The V gene lost 7 bases and the J gene lost 0 bases, with 6 bases spanning the gap. This CDR3 is 13 amino acids long. The V gene's germline CDR1 is SGHTA and CDR2 FQGNSA. In DNA, the CDR3 is TGTGCCAGCACCGCGGCAACTAATGAAAAACTGTTTTTT. This codes for CASTAATNEKLFF.

The chain links TRBV5-4 to TRBJ1-4; TRBD1 aligns across 9 bases. This CDR3 is 15 amino acids long. Trimming took 4 bases from V and 5 from J; bases not matched to a gene: 6. CDR1 is SGHNT and CDR2 is YYREEE in the germline V gene (reference sequence). CDR3 in amino acids: CASSLRDRENEKLFF. The CDR3 bases are TGTGCCAGCAGCCTCCGGGACAGGGAGAATGAAAAACTGTTTTTT. The full variable domain, with the rest looked up from reference TRBV5-4 and TRBJ1-4, is ETGVTQSPTHLIKTRGQQVTLRCSSQSGHNTVSWYQQALGQGPQFIFQYYREEENGRGNFPPRFSGLQFPNYSSELNVNALELDDSALYLCASSLRDRENEKLFFGSGTQLSVL.

A single count supports this clone. CDR3 DNA sequence: TGTGCCAGTAGTAGGGGGGACAACACTGAAGCTTTCTTT. Its translation is CASSRGDNTEAFF. The gene calls are TRBV19 and TRBJ1-1; weak D call: TRBD1 (5 bases). Germline V gene lookup returns CDR1 LNHDA and CDR2 SQIVND (reference sequence). V lost 4 bases and J 2 bases, leaving 8 bases between the germline ends. The CDR3 spans 13 residues.

This clone was recorded a few times. The rearrangement links TRBV6-5 to TRBJ2-7, with D perhaps TRBD2 (6 bases). V lost 8 bases to trimming and J lost 7 bases, with 15 bases between them. Germline CDR1 is MNHEY and CDR2 is SVGAGI. The length of the CDR3 is 12 residues. In DNA form, the CDR3 reads TGTGCCAGCTCTACCCCCCGGGGGGAGCAGTACTTC. This codes for CASSTPRGEQYF.